The 3 T cell receptor beta chains listed next were all sequenced from one sample in a study of cytomegalovirus exposure and HLA in healthy donors. PCR involved 60 Vbeta and 13 Jbeta primers. Method: immunoSEQ multiplex PCR; TCRdb's copy keeps in-frame clones and lacks some. The data hold roughly 60,000 clones, with about 81% observed a single time. What was sequenced was PBMCs. These receptors all come from a woman in her 30s in good health and CMV-seronegative.

The genes are TRBV30 and TRBJ1-6; D is uncertain. The germline V gene has CDR1 GTSNPN and CDR2 SVGIG (reference sequence). Trimming stripped 4 bases from V and 0 bases from J, with 13 bases between. This CDR3 has 16 residues. The CDR3 bases are TGTGCCTGGAAGGGAGAGGCGAGCTCCTATAATTCACCCCTCCACTTT. Its protein product is CAWKGEASSYNSPLHF.

The rearrangement links TRBV6-5 to TRBJ1-2; D is unresolved. The CDR3 loop spans 15 amino acids. Germline V gene sequence: CDR1 MNHEY, CDR2 SVGAGI. V lost 6 bases to trimming and J lost 8 bases, with 22 bases between them. This CDR3 is CASSLDIQRLWGYTF. CDR3 coding DNA: TGTGCCAGCAGCCTTGATATCCAGCGGCTCTGGGGCTACACCTTC.

This clone showed up just a few times. V and J are TRBV27 and TRBJ1-1, with no clear D. CDR3 length equals 14 residues. Germline assignment: CDR1 MNHEY and CDR2 SMNVEV (reference sequence). The germline V and J ends were trimmed by 1 base and 0 bases, with 6 bases remaining between them. The CDR3 region has the DNA TGTGCCAGCAGTTTATTAGCCTTGAACACTGAAGCTTTCTTT. This encodes CASSLLALNTEAFF.